This TCR beta chain comes out of a study of blood T cell repertoires in COVID-19. Study information: Acute and convalescent COVID-19 specimens originated in the United States, Italy and Spain. The analysed material was cDNA or gDNA that came from T cells, B-cell-depleted T cells, or PBMCs.

Trimming shortened V by 4 bases and J by 0 bases, and 18 bases separated the two germline ends. CDR1 MDHEN and CDR2 SYDVKM come from the germline V gene. This CDR3 is 17 amino acids long. Authors' analysis steps: Counts of nucleated cells, estimated from reference gene primer amplification, were obtained. The method was immunoSEQ multiplex PCR; TCRdb's version includes in-frame clones alone and lacks a portion of them. V, J and clone size derive from that table, while D and trimming were established from the DNA sequence. This sample has approximately 74,000 clones; more than 75% occur once, and the top ten carry roughly 1.2%.

Sequencing was done on a sample of peripheral blood. This sequence joins TRBV28 and TRBJ2-5; D is possibly TRBD1 (6 bases). The receptor was derived from a woman aged 55-69 years with acute or convalescent COVID-19. CDR3 loop: CASSSPFLGQHQETQYF. The DNA for the CDR3 is TGTGCCAGCAGTTCCCCCTTCCTCGGACAGCACCAAGAGACCCAGTACTTC.